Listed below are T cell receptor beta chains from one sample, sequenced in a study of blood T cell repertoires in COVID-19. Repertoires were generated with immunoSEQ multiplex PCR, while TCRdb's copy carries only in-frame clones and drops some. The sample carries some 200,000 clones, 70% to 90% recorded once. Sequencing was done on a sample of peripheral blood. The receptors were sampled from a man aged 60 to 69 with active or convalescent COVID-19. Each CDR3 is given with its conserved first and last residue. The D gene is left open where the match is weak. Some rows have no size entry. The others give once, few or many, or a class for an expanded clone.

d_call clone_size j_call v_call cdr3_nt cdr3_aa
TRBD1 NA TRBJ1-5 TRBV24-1 TGTGCCACCAGTAGGGACAGAAATCAGCCCCAGCATTTT CATSRDRNQPQHF
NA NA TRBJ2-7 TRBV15 TGTGCCACCAGCGGACACATCCTGAGCTCCTACGAGCAGTACTTC CATSGHILSSYEQYF
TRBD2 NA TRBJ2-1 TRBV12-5 TGTGCTAGTGGTTTGGTGCTAGCGGGGGCCCAGAGGTACAATGAGCAGTTCTTC CASGLVLAGAQRYNEQFF
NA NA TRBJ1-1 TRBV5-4 TGTGCCAGCAGCTCCTCGACAGCGAACACTGAAGCTTTCTTT CASSSSTANTEAFF
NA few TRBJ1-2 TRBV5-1 TGCGCCAGCAGCTTGGGCCGGACTGGGTATGGCTACACCTTC CASSLGRTGYGYTF
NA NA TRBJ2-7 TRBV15 TGTGCCACCAGCAGAGGATCCGGTTACGAGCAGTACTTC CATSRGSGYEQYF
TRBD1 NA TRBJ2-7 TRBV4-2 TGTGCCAGCAGCCAAGATAGGGGACAGGGGTTTGGCGAGCAGTACTTC CASSQDRGQGFGEQYF
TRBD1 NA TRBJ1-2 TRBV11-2 TGTGCCAGCAGCACACCCGGACAGGGGGCGCATGGCTACACCTTC CASSTPGQGAHGYTF
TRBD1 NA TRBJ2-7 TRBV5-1 TGCGCCAGCAGCCCCGGACAGGGGGTCGGAGGCGAGCAGTACTTC CASSPGQGVGGEQYF
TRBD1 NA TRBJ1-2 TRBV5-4 TGTGCCAGCAGCTTCACAGGGGGTTTCTATGGCTACACCTTC CASSFTGGFYGYTF
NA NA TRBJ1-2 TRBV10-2 TGCGCCAGCATCCCCCGGATTGGGGGGGCTGTTGACTATGGCTACACCTTC CASIPRIGGAVDYGYTF
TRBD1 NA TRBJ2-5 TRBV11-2 TGTGCCAGCAGCATAGACAGGGGGGTGGAGACCCAGTACTTC CASSIDRGVETQYF
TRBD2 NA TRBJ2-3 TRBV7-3 TGTGCCAGCAGCCAAAGACTAGCGGGGGCTACAGATACGCAGTATTTT CASSQRLAGATDTQYF
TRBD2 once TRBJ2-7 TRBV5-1 TGCGCCAGCAGCTTCTCCGGGACTACGTATTACGAGCAGTACTTC CASSFSGTTYYEQYF
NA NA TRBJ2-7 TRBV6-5 TGTGCCAGCAGTTCAGGGGCGGGGGCCCCCTACGAGCAGTACTTC CASSSGAGAPYEQYF
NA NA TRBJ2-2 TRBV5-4 TGTGCCAGCAGCCCTACCGGTGGTAGCGATAGCGGGGAGCTGTTTTTT CASSPTGGSDSGELFF
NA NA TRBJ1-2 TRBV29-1 TGCAGCGTTGATGGACAGAGCTATTCCGGCTACACCTTC CSVDGQSYSGYTF
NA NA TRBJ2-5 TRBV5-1 TGCGCCAGCACCTCTACTCCAGGAGGGAGGGAGACCCAGTACTTC CASTSTPGGRETQYF
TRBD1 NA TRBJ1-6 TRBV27 TGTGCCAGCAGTTTGGGACAGGGTTTGGAGAATTCACCCCTCCACTTT CASSLGQGLENSPLHF
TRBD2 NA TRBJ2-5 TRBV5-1 TGCGCCAGCAGCTTGGGGAATATGGGGACTAGCGGGTACAAAGAGACCCAGTACTTC CASSLGNMGTSGYKETQYF
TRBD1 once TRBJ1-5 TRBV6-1 TGTGCCAGCAGTGAATCTATAATGGACAGGGGGCTGTTGAGACAGCCCCAGCATTTT CASSESIMDRGLLRQPQHF
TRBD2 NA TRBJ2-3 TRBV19 TGTGCCAGTAGTATAGGTCCCGGGAGGGGGAGCACAGATACGCAGTATTTT CASSIGPGRGSTDTQYF
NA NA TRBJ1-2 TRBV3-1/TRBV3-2 TGTGCCAGCAGCCAAGAGGGGGAAGGAGGGGGCTACACCTTC CASSQEGEGGGYTF
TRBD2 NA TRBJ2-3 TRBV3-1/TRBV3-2 TGTGCCAGCAGCCAGGCAGCGGGGGGGCCAAATACGCAGTATTTT CASSQAAGGPNTQYF
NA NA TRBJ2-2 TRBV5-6 TGTGCCAGCAGCTTGTGGGCAGGATATAACACCGGGGAGCTGTTTTTT CASSLWAGYNTGELFF
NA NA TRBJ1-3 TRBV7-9 TGTGCCAGCAGCTTAGAGCCCAGCGCGGGAAACACCATATATTTT CASSLEPSAGNTIYF
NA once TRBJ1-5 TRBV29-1 TGCAGCGTAACACTGGGGGGGGTCAATCAGCCCCAGCATTTT CSVTLGGVNQPQHF
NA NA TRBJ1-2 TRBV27 TGTGCCAGCAGTCCCCACGAGACGGGCTATGGCTACACCTTC CASSPHETGYGYTF
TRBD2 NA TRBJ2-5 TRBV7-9 TGTGCCAGCAGCCCGGGACTAGTCGGCGGAGAGACCCAGTACTTC CASSPGLVGGETQYF
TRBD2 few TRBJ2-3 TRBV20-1 TGCAGTGCTAGTGACCCGGCTAGCGGGGGGGTAGATACGCAGTATTTT CSASDPASGGVDTQYF
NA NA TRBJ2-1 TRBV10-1 TGCGCCAGCACTCCGAATTCAGGGTTAGGCGATGAGCAGTTCTTC CASTPNSGLGDEQFF
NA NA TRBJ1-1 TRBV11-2 TGTGCCAGCAGCTTAGATTCTGAGGGTTCAAACACTGAAGCTTTCTTT CASSLDSEGSNTEAFF
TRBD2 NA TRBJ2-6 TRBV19 TGTGCCAGTAGTCAAACTAGCGGGGGGGCCTATGGGGCCAACGTCCTGACTTTC CASSQTSGGAYGANVLTF
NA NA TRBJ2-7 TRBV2 TGTGCCAGCAGTGCCCTACTAGTTTCCTACGAGCAGTACTTC CASSALLVSYEQYF
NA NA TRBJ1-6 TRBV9 TGTGCCAGCAGCGGCGATAATTCACCCCTCCACTTT CASSGDNSPLHF
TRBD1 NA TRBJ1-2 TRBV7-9 TGTGCCAGCAGCTTACAGGGGGGTGGATATGGCTACACCTTC CASSLQGGGYGYTF